The rows below give T cell receptor beta chains drawn from one sample of a study of cytomegalovirus exposure and HLA in healthy donors. Profiling relied on immunoSEQ multiplex PCR, and the TCRdb table lists in-frame clones only, not all of them. The sample has around 140,000 clones; just under 75% are singletons. The sequencing sample was made of PBMCs. These receptors all stem from a woman in her late teens or twenties in good health and CMV-seronegative. Each CDR3 is given with its conserved first and last residue. A D gene is named only where the DNA matches it firmly. Some rows have no size entry. The others give once, few or many, or a class for an expanded clone.

CDR3 DNA: TGTGCCAGCAGCCAGAAAACGGGAGTATCGGGCAATGAGCAGTTCTTC
CDR3 protein: CASSQKTGVSGNEQFF
V gene: TRBV14
clone size: .
D gene: .
J gene: TRBJ2-1

CDR3 DNA: TGCGCCAGCAGCCAAGATCTCGTCGCGGGGGCCTACAATGAGCAGTTCTTC
CDR3 protein: CASSQDLVAGAYNEQFF
V gene: TRBV4-1
clone size: .
D gene: TRBD2
J gene: TRBJ2-1

CDR3 DNA: TGCGCCAGCAGCCAAGAGGTTAGCGGGAGGGGCACCGGGGAGCTGTTTTTT
CDR3 protein: CASSQEVSGRGTGELFF
V gene: TRBV4-1
clone size: .
D gene: TRBD2
J gene: TRBJ2-2

CDR3 DNA: TGCAGCGTGGGCACAGGGGTTGGTGAAGCTTTCTTT
CDR3 protein: CSVGTGVGEAFF
V gene: TRBV29-1
clone size: once
D gene: TRBD1
J gene: TRBJ1-1

CDR3 DNA: TGTGCCAGCAGCCAAGATCTAGGGAGGGGGGCAGATACGCAGTATTTT
CDR3 protein: CASSQDLGRGADTQYF
V gene: TRBV4-2
clone size: .
D gene: .
J gene: TRBJ2-3

CDR3 DNA: TGTGCCAGCAGTGAAGCCGAACAGGGGGCAGATACGCAGTATTTT
CDR3 protein: CASSEAEQGADTQYF
V gene: TRBV6-1
clone size: many
D gene: TRBD1
J gene: TRBJ2-3

CDR3 DNA: TGTGCCAGCAGTTTAGCGGGGGGCAGGGAGACCCAGTACTTC
CDR3 protein: CASSLAGGRETQYF
V gene: TRBV25-1
clone size: .
D gene: TRBD2
J gene: TRBJ2-5

CDR3 DNA: TGTGCCAGCTCACGAAGCGCCGGGACAGAGAGTGAGCAGTTCTTC
CDR3 protein: CASSRSAGTESEQFF
V gene: TRBV18
clone size: .
D gene: TRBD1
J gene: TRBJ2-1

CDR3 DNA: TGTGCCAGCAGCTTGTTCTACGGGGATGGCTACACCTTC
CDR3 protein: CASSLFYGDGYTF
V gene: TRBV5-8
clone size: .
D gene: .
J gene: TRBJ1-2

CDR3 DNA: TGTGCCAGCAGTGCCGGGACACGTGAAGCTTTCTTT
CDR3 protein: CASSAGTREAFF
V gene: TRBV27
clone size: .
D gene: .
J gene: TRBJ1-1

CDR3 DNA: TGTGCCAGCAGAACCGGGACAGGGGACCAAGAGACCCAGTACTTC
CDR3 protein: CASRTGTGDQETQYF
V gene: TRBV11-2
clone size: .
D gene: TRBD1
J gene: TRBJ2-5

CDR3 DNA: TGTGCCAGCAGCGTAGGAGGACAGGGCCCTAACTATGGCTACACCTTC
CDR3 protein: CASSVGGQGPNYGYTF
V gene: TRBV9
clone size: .
D gene: TRBD1
J gene: TRBJ1-2

CDR3 DNA: TGTGCCAGCAGTTACTCAGCCAGGGGGAGGACTGAAGCTTTCTTT
CDR3 protein: CASSYSARGRTEAFF
V gene: TRBV6-5
clone size: .
D gene: TRBD1
J gene: TRBJ1-1

CDR3 DNA: TGTGCCAGCAGCTTCGGACAGTTATTCACTGAAGCTTTCTTT
CDR3 protein: CASSFGQLFTEAFF
V gene: TRBV11-1
clone size: .
D gene: .
J gene: TRBJ1-1

CDR3 DNA: TGTGCCAGCAGCACCACAAGCGGGGGGAGATTTAATTCACCCCTCCACTTT
CDR3 protein: CASSTTSGGRFNSPLHF
V gene: TRBV9
clone size: .
D gene: .
J gene: TRBJ1-6

CDR3 DNA: TGTGCCAGCAGTTTAAGTCTAGCGGAGCATGAGCAGTTCTTC
CDR3 protein: CASSLSLAEHEQFF
V gene: TRBV28
clone size: once
D gene: TRBD2
J gene: TRBJ2-1

CDR3 DNA: TGCGCCAGCAGCCAATCGAACAGGGGGGTCTATGGCTACACCTTC
CDR3 protein: CASSQSNRGVYGYTF
V gene: TRBV4-1
clone size: .
D gene: TRBD1
J gene: TRBJ1-2

CDR3 DNA: TGTGCCAGCTCCTCGGTATTAGCTCGCTACAATGAGCAGTTCTTC
CDR3 protein: CASSSVLARYNEQFF
V gene: TRBV5-4
clone size: .
D gene: .
J gene: TRBJ2-1

CDR3 DNA: TGTGCCAGCAGTTCCCTAGGAGCGGGTGGCACAGATACGCAGTATTTT
CDR3 protein: CASSSLGAGGTDTQYF
V gene: TRBV6-5
clone size: .
D gene: .
J gene: TRBJ2-3

CDR3 DNA: TGTGCCAGTAGTGGGCCAGGGGCGGCTGGCTACACCTTC
CDR3 protein: CASSGPGAAGYTF
V gene: TRBV19
clone size: once
D gene: .
J gene: TRBJ1-2

CDR3 DNA: TGTGCCAGCAATTATGTAGGCGGCCCGGTGAACACTGAAGCTTTCTTT
CDR3 protein: CASNYVGGPVNTEAFF
V gene: TRBV21-1
clone size: few
D gene: .
J gene: TRBJ1-1

CDR3 DNA: TGCGCCAGCAGCTCCCTATCGGGGGGCCAAGAGACCCAGTACTTC
CDR3 protein: CASSSLSGGQETQYF
V gene: TRBV5-1
clone size: .
D gene: TRBD2
J gene: TRBJ2-5

CDR3 DNA: TGTGCCAGCAGCCTCTCACAGGAGCAGCCCCAGCATTTT
CDR3 protein: CASSLSQEQPQHF
V gene: TRBV6-5
clone size: .
D gene: .
J gene: TRBJ1-5

CDR3 DNA: TGTGCCAGCAGCGTAGAGGGCGGGGTTCGGGCCGGGGAGCTGTTTTTT
CDR3 protein: CASSVEGGVRAGELFF
V gene: TRBV9
clone size: .
D gene: .
J gene: TRBJ2-2

CDR3 DNA: TGTGCCAGCAGTTCCGGGTCTTTGGCTGAAGCTTTCTTT
CDR3 protein: CASSSGSLAEAFF
V gene: TRBV7-2
clone size: .
D gene: .
J gene: TRBJ1-1

CDR3 DNA: TGTGCCAGCAGCTTATACAAATTCGACTGGCCGGAGACCCAGTACTTC
CDR3 protein: CASSLYKFDWPETQYF
V gene: TRBV7-2
clone size: .
D gene: .
J gene: TRBJ2-5

CDR3 DNA: TGTGCCAGCAGCCCAACGACACAGTCCTATGGCTACACCTTC
CDR3 protein: CASSPTTQSYGYTF
V gene: TRBV7-2
clone size: .
D gene: .
J gene: TRBJ1-2

CDR3 DNA: TGTGCCAGTAGCCTAAGACAGGGCACGACTGAAGCTTTCTTT
CDR3 protein: CASSLRQGTTEAFF
V gene: TRBV19
clone size: .
D gene: TRBD1
J gene: TRBJ1-1

CDR3 DNA: TGCGCCAGCAGCTTATTGACAGGGTCTGAATATGGCTACACCTTC
CDR3 protein: CASSLLTGSEYGYTF
V gene: TRBV5-1
clone size: .
D gene: TRBD1
J gene: TRBJ1-2

CDR3 DNA: TGTGCCAGCAGCCCGGTGGGACAGTCTCAAGAGACCCAGTACTTC
CDR3 protein: CASSPVGQSQETQYF
V gene: TRBV5-6
clone size: .
D gene: TRBD1
J gene: TRBJ2-5

CDR3 DNA: TGCGCCAGCAGCTTGCAGGGGGCCGATGAGCAGTTCTTC
CDR3 protein: CASSLQGADEQFF
V gene: TRBV5-1
clone size: .
D gene: TRBD1
J gene: TRBJ2-1

CDR3 DNA: TGTGCCAGCAGAGCTGGGACAGGGATGCTCTACGAGCAGTACTTC
CDR3 protein: CASRAGTGMLYEQYF
V gene: TRBV5-4
clone size: .
D gene: TRBD1
J gene: TRBJ2-7

CDR3 DNA: TGTGCCTGGAGTTCGACAGTGAACACTGAAGCTTTCTTT
CDR3 protein: CAWSSTVNTEAFF
V gene: TRBV30
clone size: .
D gene: .
J gene: TRBJ1-1

CDR3 DNA: TGTGCCAGCAATCGAGGACTAGCGGGAGGGCCGTATAATGAGCAGTTCTTC
CDR3 protein: CASNRGLAGGPYNEQFF
V gene: TRBV5-6
clone size: .
D gene: TRBD2
J gene: TRBJ2-1

CDR3 DNA: TGTGCCTGGAGTGAAACAGGGGATCAGCCCCAGCATTTT
CDR3 protein: CAWSETGDQPQHF
V gene: TRBV30
clone size: .
D gene: TRBD1
J gene: TRBJ1-5

CDR3 DNA: TGTGCCAGTAGAGATGTATCGGCTAGCGGACTTCCGGATACGCAGTATTTT
CDR3 protein: CASRDVSASGLPDTQYF
V gene: TRBV19
clone size: .
D gene: TRBD2
J gene: TRBJ2-3

CDR3 DNA: TGTGCCAGCAGTGAACTAGGGGCTGGAAACACCATATATTTT
CDR3 protein: CASSELGAGNTIYF
V gene: TRBV25-1
clone size: .
D gene: .
J gene: TRBJ1-3

CDR3 DNA: TGTGCCAGCAGACCTGGAGGGGTTTATAGCAATCAGCCCCAGCATTTT
CDR3 protein: CASRPGGVYSNQPQHF
V gene: TRBV27
clone size: .
D gene: .
J gene: TRBJ1-5

CDR3 DNA: TGTGCCAGCAGCCCAGCGTCGAGGGGGAAAGCTTTCTTT
CDR3 protein: CASSPASRGKAFF
V gene: TRBV7-2
clone size: .
D gene: .
J gene: TRBJ1-1

CDR3 DNA: TGTGCCAGCAGCGTCTCCGGGAAGGTTACAGATACGCAGTATTTT
CDR3 protein: CASSVSGKVTDTQYF
V gene: TRBV7-9
clone size: .
D gene: .
J gene: TRBJ2-3

CDR3 DNA: TGTGCCAGCCAAGGGGTTGTTGAAAAACTGTTTTTT
CDR3 protein: CASQGVVEKLFF
V gene: TRBV7-9
clone size: few
D gene: .
J gene: TRBJ1-4

CDR3 DNA: TGTGCCAGAAGCTTAGCCGTTAGACAGGGGGATAATTCACCCCTCCACTTT
CDR3 protein: CARSLAVRQGDNSPLHF
V gene: TRBV5-3
clone size: .
D gene: TRBD1
J gene: TRBJ1-6

CDR3 DNA: TGTGCCAGCAGCCAACCCTCAGTGACCCAGTACTTC
CDR3 protein: CASSQPSVTQYF
V gene: TRBV11-2
clone size: .
D gene: .
J gene: TRBJ2-5

CDR3 DNA: TGTGCCATCAGCGTAACCGGGGAGCTGTTTTTT
CDR3 protein: CAISVTGELFF
V gene: TRBV10-3
clone size: few
D gene: .
J gene: TRBJ2-2

CDR3 DNA: TGTGCCAGCTCACCTTTAGAGAGAAACTATGGCTACACCTTC
CDR3 protein: CASSPLERNYGYTF
V gene: TRBV18
clone size: .
D gene: .
J gene: TRBJ1-2

CDR3 DNA: TGTGCCAGCAGCCGACTCGGGCGGGGGGAAGAGGCCCAGTACTTC
CDR3 protein: CASSRLGRGEEAQYF
V gene: TRBV11-2
clone size: once
D gene: TRBD2
J gene: TRBJ2-5

CDR3 DNA: TGTGCCAGCAGCCGACCCGACAGAGCGAACACCGGGGAGCTGTTTTTT
CDR3 protein: CASSRPDRANTGELFF
V gene: TRBV28
clone size: few
D gene: .
J gene: TRBJ2-2